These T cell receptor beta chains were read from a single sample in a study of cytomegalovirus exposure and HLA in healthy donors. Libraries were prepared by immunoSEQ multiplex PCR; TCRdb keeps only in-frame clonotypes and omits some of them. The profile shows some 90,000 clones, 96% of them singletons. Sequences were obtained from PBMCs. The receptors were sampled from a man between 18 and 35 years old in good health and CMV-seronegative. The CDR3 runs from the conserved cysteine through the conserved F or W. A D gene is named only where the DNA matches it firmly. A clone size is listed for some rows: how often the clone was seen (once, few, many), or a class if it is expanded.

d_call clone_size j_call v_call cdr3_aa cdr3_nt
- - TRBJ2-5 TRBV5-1 CASSPDFPIGQETQYF TGCGCCAGCAGCCCCGACTTCCCGATCGGCCAAGAGACCCAGTACTTC
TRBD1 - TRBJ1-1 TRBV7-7 CASSLDRGTEAFF TGTGCTAGCAGCTTGGACAGGGGCACTGAAGCTTTCTTT
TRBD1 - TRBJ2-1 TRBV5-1 CASKEGQGNNEQFF TGCGCCAGCAAGGAAGGACAGGGCAACAATGAGCAGTTCTTC
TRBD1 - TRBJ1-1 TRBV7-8 CASSPQGAGTEAFF TGTGCCAGCAGCCCACAGGGGGCTGGCACTGAAGCTTTCTTT
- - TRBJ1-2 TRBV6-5 CASSKDSFGGYTF TGTGCCAGCAGCAAAGACTCTTTCGGTGGCTACACCTTC
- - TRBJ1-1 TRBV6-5 CASRPGRYTEAFF TGTGCCAGCCGTCCGGGAAGGTACACTGAAGCTTTCTTT
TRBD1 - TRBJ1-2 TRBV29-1 CSVKGQPFSGYTF TGCAGCGTAAAGGGACAGCCGTTTAGTGGCTACACCTTC
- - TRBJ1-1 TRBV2 CASSEEGQGGGTEAFF TGTGCCAGCAGTGAAGAGGGCCAGGGAGGGGGCACTGAAGCTTTCTTT
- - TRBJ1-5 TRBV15 CATSRSSVNQPQHF TGTGCCACCAGCAGGTCTAGTGTCAATCAGCCCCAGCATTTT
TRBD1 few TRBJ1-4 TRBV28 CASSLSGQLDEKLFF TGTGCCAGCAGTTTATCGGGACAGCTAGATGAAAAACTGTTTTTT
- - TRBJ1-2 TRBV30 CAWTMSNYGYTF TGTGCCTGGACAATGTCTAACTATGGCTACACCTTC
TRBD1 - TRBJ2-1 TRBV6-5 CASSYSMGQGTNEQFF TGTGCCAGCAGTTACTCGATGGGACAGGGGACAAATGAGCAGTTCTTC
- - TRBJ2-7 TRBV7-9 CASSPPGTEYEQYF TGTGCCAGCAGCCCCCCAGGGACTGAATACGAGCAGTACTTC
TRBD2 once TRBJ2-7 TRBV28 CASIPSGGLAGGEQYF TGTGCCAGCATCCCAAGCGGTGGACTAGCGGGAGGCGAGCAGTACTTC
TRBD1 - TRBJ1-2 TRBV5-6 CASSLQGAPGYTF TGTGCCAGCAGCCTCCAGGGGGCGCCCGGCTACACCTTC
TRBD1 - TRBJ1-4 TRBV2 CASSLTGLGEKLFF TGTGCCAGCAGCTTGACAGGGCTGGGTGAAAAACTGTTTTTT
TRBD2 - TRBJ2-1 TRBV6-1 CASSEVGRLGGRLAGNEQFF TGTGCCAGCAGTGAAGTCGGCAGGCTGGGGGGGCGACTAGCGGGAAATGAGCAGTTCTTC
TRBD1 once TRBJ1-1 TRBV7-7 CASSLASRDRIRNTEAFF TGTGCTAGCAGCTTAGCGAGCAGGGACAGAATAAGGAACACTGAAGCTTTCTTT
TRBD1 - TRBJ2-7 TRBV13 CASSWTGREQYF TGTGCCAGCAGCTGGACAGGGCGGGAGCAGTACTTC
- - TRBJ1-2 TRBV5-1 CASNLDQGGYGYTF TGCGCCAGCAACTTGGATCAGGGTGGCTATGGCTACACCTTC
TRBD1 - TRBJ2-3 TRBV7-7 CASSQGQGGTDTQYF TGTGCTAGCAGCCAGGGACAGGGGGGCACAGATACGCAGTATTTT
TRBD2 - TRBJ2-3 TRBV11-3 CASSSSGRPDTQYF TGTGCCAGCAGCTCGAGCGGGAGACCAGATACGCAGTATTTT
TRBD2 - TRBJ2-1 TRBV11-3 CASSLAGGGAEQFF TGTGCCAGCAGCTTAGCGGGAGGGGGGGCGGAGCAGTTCTTC
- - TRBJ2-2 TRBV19 CASSILSTYTGELFF TGTGCCAGTAGTATCCTCTCTACCTACACCGGGGAGCTGTTTTTT
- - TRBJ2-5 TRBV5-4 CASSRSDRDREWETQYF TGTGCCAGCAGCCGATCTGACAGGGATCGGGAGTGGGAGACCCAGTACTTC
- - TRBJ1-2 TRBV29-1 CSVVLTNYGYTF TGCAGCGTTGTTCTAACTAACTATGGCTACACCTTC
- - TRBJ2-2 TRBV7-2 CASSLVWQAGELFF TGTGCCAGCAGCTTAGTCTGGCAGGCCGGGGAGCTGTTTTTT
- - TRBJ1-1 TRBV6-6 CASSPLRQMNTEAFF TGTGCCAGCAGTCCACTCCGACAGATGAACACTGAAGCTTTCTTT
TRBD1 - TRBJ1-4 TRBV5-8 CASSLTGVGEKLFF TGTGCCAGCAGCTTGACAGGGGTAGGGGAAAAACTGTTTTTT
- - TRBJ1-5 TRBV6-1 CASSDGVKSNQPQHF TGTGCCAGCAGTGACGGGGTGAAAAGCAATCAGCCCCAGCATTTT
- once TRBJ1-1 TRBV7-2 CASSLDSGYTEAFF TGTGCCAGCAGCTTAGATTCGGGGTACACTGAAGCTTTCTTT